This TCR beta chain stems from a study of PD-L1 blockade in urothelial cancer. Study context: Prior regimens of chemotherapy numbered 0 to 3 per patient.

Repertoires were generated with immunoSEQ multiplex PCR, while TCRdb's copy carries only in-frame clones and drops some. The sample consists of about 36,000 clones, around 84% of them appearing once. V shed 2 bases, J shed 0 bases, and the junction held 4 bases outside the gene matches. This CDR3 is 16 amino acids long. The germline gives CDR1 MGHRA, CDR2 YSYEKL. Remarks on this clone: The antigen is undetermined.

Regarding the study as a whole: Blood clones associated with the tumor expanded more at 3 weeks in durable-benefit patients.

Time point indicated: peripheral blood 6 weeks after treatment start. All patients carried locally advanced or metastatic urothelial carcinoma. This rearrangement joins TRBV4-1 to TRBJ2-1, with 7 nucleotides matching TRBD2. The source material was PBMCs, sampled around atezolizumab (anti-PD-L1) treatment. The receptor's source is a man between 35 and 55 years old with urothelial cancer. The CDR3 DNA follows: TGCGCCAGCAGCCAACTTGGCGGGAGCTCCTACAATGAGCAGTTCTTC. Its translation: CASSQLGGSSYNEQFF.